Below are 12 T cell receptor beta chains sequenced from a single sample in a study of cytomegalovirus exposure and HLA in healthy donors. The PCR ran on 60 Vbeta and 13 Jbeta primers. Assay used: immunoSEQ multiplex PCR; TCRdb lists only in-frame clones, some missing. This sample has approximately 180,000 clones; roughly 80% occur once, and the top ten carry 1.7%. The sequenced sample was PBMCs. These receptor sequences come from a woman aged 18-35 years in good health and CMV-seronegative.

The rearrangement joins TRBV7-8 to TRBJ2-3, with D perhaps matching TRBD2 (6 bases). The CDR3 runs to 17 residues. Germline CDR1 and CDR2: SGHVS and FQNEAQ. Trimming took off 5 bases at V and 0 bases at J, with 18 bases between the two ends. Here the CDR3 DNA reads TGTGCCAGCAGCAGAGACCGGGGGATGGGTAGCACAGATACGCAGTATTTT. This codes for CASSRDRGMGSTDTQYF.

The chain carries TRBV11-2 and TRBJ1-1; D call uncertain. The CDR3 runs 12 residues. The germline gives CDR1 SGHAT, CDR2 FQNNGV. The V and J ends lost 1 base and 12 bases respectively, with 12 bases between them. In nucleotides, the CDR3 is TGTGCCAGCAGCTTAGTATCCCAGGTCCCTTTCTTT. It specifies CASSLVSQVPFF.

The chain uses TRBV10-3 and TRBJ1-2; no clear D. Trimming stripped 5 bases from V and 0 bases from J, with 16 bases between. Germline V gene sequence: CDR1 ENHRY, CDR2 SYGVKD. CDR3 length: 16 amino acids. The CDR3 reads CAISRVRRNTNYGYTF. The CDR3 coding sequence is TGTGCCATCAGTCGCGTCAGGAGGAATACTAACTATGGCTACACCTTC.

This clone was seen a single time. The CDR3 sequence: CASSWGTGSGSGTDTQYF. CDR3 nucleotides: TGTGCCAGCAGCTGGGGGACTGGTAGCGGGAGTGGAACAGATACGCAGTATTTT. This rearrangement joins TRBV11-3 to TRBJ2-3; 9 bases map to TRBD2. V shed 4 bases, J shed 3 bases, and the junction held 14 bases outside the gene matches. This CDR3 has 18 amino acids. From germline, CDR1 is SGHNT and CDR2 YENEEA.

The rearrangement uses TRBV30 and TRBJ2-2; 9 positions agree with TRBD2. The CDR3 has 18 amino acids. The V and J ends lost 0 bases and 8 bases, in that order; junction bases with no gene match: 16. Per germline, CDR1 GTSNPN and CDR2 SVGIG (reference sequence). The CDR3 loop is CAWSVLVSLAGTTGELFF. CDR3 nucleotides: TGTGCCTGGAGTGTATTAGTCTCACTAGCGGGCACAACGGGGGAGCTGTTTTTT.

The J gene is TRBJ2-7, the V gene TRBV6-5; 10 bases line up with TRBD2. This CDR3 comprises 15 residues. V gave up 4 bases and J gave up 5 bases; unmatched junction bases: 8. Germline assignment: CDR1 MNHEY and CDR2 SVGAGI. CDR3: CASSSQAGGPHEQYF. CDR3 DNA: TGTGCCAGCAGTTCTCAAGCGGGAGGGCCCCACGAGCAGTACTTC.

The chain uses TRBV11-2 and TRBJ2-3; the match to TRBD2 covers 7 bases. Germline loops: CDR1 SGHAT, CDR2 FQNNGV. V shed 5 bases, J shed 6 bases, and the junction held 5 bases outside the gene matches. The CDR3 loop spans 13 amino acids. The CDR3 DNA reads as TGTGCCAGCAGCCGGACTAGTTACGATACGCAGTATTTT. Translated: CASSRTSYDTQYF.

This chain uses TRBV5-1 with TRBJ1-1; 7 bases map to TRBD1. Germline CDR1 is SGHRS and CDR2 is YFSETQ. The CDR3 spans 15 residues. After removal of 4 bases from V and 1 base from J, the junction contained 7 bases not matched to a gene. The CDR3 DNA reads TGCGCCAGCAGCGCCGGGACAGCCGGGAACACTGAAGCTTTCTTT. This sequence encodes CASSAGTAGNTEAFF.

The chain joins TRBV7-2 to TRBJ1-6; 9 nucleotides match TRBD1. Trimming took 3 bases from V and 13 from J; bases not matched to a gene: 4. CDR3 length: 13 amino acids. Germline assignment: CDR1 SGHTA and CDR2 FQGNSA. CDR3 region: CASSFTGGDPLHF. Here the CDR3 DNA reads TGTGCCAGCAGCTTTACAGGGGGCGATCCCCTCCACTTT.

This clone was seen a few times. The chain employs TRBV29-1 and TRBJ1-5, with 7 bases that match TRBD1. The trim removed 7 bases at V and 4 bases at J, leaving 4 bases unmatched. This CDR3 comprises 12 residues. Germline V gene data show CDR1 as SQVTM and CDR2 as ANQGSEA. CDR3 coding DNA: TGCAGCGCCGGGACAGAAAATCAGCCCCAGCATTTT. Its translation: CSAGTENQPQHF.

This clone appeared a few times. This rearrangement joins TRBV5-1 to TRBJ1-3; 7 bases are a match to TRBD1. CDR1 is SGHRS, CDR2 YFSETQ, per germline. The CDR3 covers 18 residues. Trimming removed 0 bases from V and 0 bases from J; junction bases left unmatched: 9. CDR3 in DNA: TGCGCCAGCAGCTTGGCCAGGACAGGCCATACCTCTGGAAACACCATATATTTT. Amino acid sequence: CASSLARTGHTSGNTIYF.

The chain employs TRBV19 and TRBJ1-3; D not certain. Germline lookup yields CDR1 LNHDA and CDR2 SQIVND (reference sequence). Trimming cost V 7 bases and J 4 bases, with 14 bases left between them. The CDR3 is made up of 14 amino acids. CDR3 in amino acids: CASTLTGYGNTIYF. The CDR3 nucleotides read TGTGCCAGTACCCTCACGGGGTACGGAAACACCATATATTTT.